The following is a T cell receptor (beta chain) sequence with its context. Its specificity is not known. This specimen belongs to a study of T cell responses to AZD1222 COVID-19 vaccine. Study outcomes and limitations: Seropositive at baseline were only a handful of AZD1222 recipients. Donors, mostly white British, included more females; clonal diversity was possibly underestimated.

Assay used: immunoSEQ multiplex PCR; TCRdb lists only in-frame clones, some missing. Here the sample spans under 150,000 clones, roughly nine tenths being singletons. Germline V lookup: CDR1 MNHEY, CDR2 SVGAGI. V lost 7 bases and J lost 10, with 19 bases in between. The CDR3 extends over 13 amino acids. The chain couples TRBV6-5 to TRBJ1-1, with a possible D match to TRBD1 (6 bases). The receptor's source is an adult who received the AZD1222 COVID-19 vaccine. The sequences come from peripheral blood, collected 28 days after the second AZD1222 dose. CDR3 loop: CASTKQKGDVAFF. DNA of the CDR3: TGTGCCAGCACCAAGCAAAAGGGGGACGTAGCTTTCTTT.